What follows are 5 T cell receptor beta chains derived from one specimen sequenced in a study of blood T cell repertoires in COVID-19. The table came from immunoSEQ multiplex PCR; TCRdb's copy has only in-frame clones and leaves some out. The repertoire holds about 270,000 clones, approximately 77% seen once, with 3.1% in the top ten. Sequencing used peripheral blood. These receptors were collected from a woman under 30 with acute or convalescent COVID-19.

DNA for the CDR3: TGTGCCAGCAGTCCCCCTCAGGGGGCGGTTAATTCACCCCTCCACTTT. It is translated as CASSPPQGAVNSPLHF. The chain has TRBV28 and TRBJ1-6; TRBD1 aligns across 8 bases. V lost 5 bases and J lost 6; bases outside the gene matches: 9. In germline, CDR1 is MDHEN, CDR2 SYDVKM. The CDR3 sequence is 16 residues long.

This clone is a singleton in its sample. This chain joins TRBV29-1 and TRBJ2-4; no reliable D call. Trimming shortened V by 0 bases and J by 0 bases, and 9 bases separated the two germline ends. The germline gives CDR1 SQVTM, CDR2 ANQGSEA. The CDR3 runs 15 residues. CDR3 in amino acids: CSVEDQTLAKNIQYF. The CDR3 DNA reads TGCAGCGTTGAAGATCAGACTCTAGCCAAAAACATTCAGTACTTC.

This chain connects TRBV20-1 to TRBJ2-3; D perhaps matches TRBD2 (5 bases). V was cut by 3 bases and J by 6 bases, with 16 bases left in between. The CDR3 loop spans 14 amino acids. Per the germline V gene, CDR1 is DFQATT and CDR2 is SNEGSKA (reference sequence). In DNA form, the CDR3 reads TGCAGTGCTAGTCTAGCACCTGGTCAGGATACGCAGTATTTT. Encoded protein: CSASLAPGQDTQYF.

The CDR3 DNA reads as TGTGCCAGCAGCGTACAGGGGTCCACTGAAGCTTTCTTT. Encoded protein: CASSVQGSTEAFF. J is TRBJ1-1 and V is TRBV28; 7 nucleotides agree with TRBD1. The CDR3 totals 13 residues. V was pared by 6 bases and J by 4 bases, with 5 bases of the junction left unmatched. Germline V gene sequence: CDR1 MDHEN, CDR2 SYDVKM.

The chain joins TRBV4-1 to TRBJ2-7; D gene unclear. The germline V gene encodes CDR1 MGHRA and CDR2 YSYEKL. V lost 4 bases and J lost 6, with 13 bases in between. This CDR3 has 13 amino acids. The CDR3 reads CASSPEAQSEQYF. The CDR3 DNA reads TGCGCCAGCAGCCCTGAGGCTCAATCCGAGCAGTACTTC.